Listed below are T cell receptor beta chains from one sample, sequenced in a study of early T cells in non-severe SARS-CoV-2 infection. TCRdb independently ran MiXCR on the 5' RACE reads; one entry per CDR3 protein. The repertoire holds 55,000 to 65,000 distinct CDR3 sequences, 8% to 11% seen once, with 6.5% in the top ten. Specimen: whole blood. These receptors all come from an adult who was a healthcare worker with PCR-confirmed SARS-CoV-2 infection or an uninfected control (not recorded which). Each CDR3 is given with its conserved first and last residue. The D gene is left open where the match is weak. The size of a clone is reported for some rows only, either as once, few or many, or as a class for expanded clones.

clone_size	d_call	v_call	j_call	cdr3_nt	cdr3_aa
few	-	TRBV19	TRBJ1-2	TGTGCCAGTAGCATAAGTACCCACCCGGGTATTGGCTACACCTTC	CASSISTHPGIGYTF
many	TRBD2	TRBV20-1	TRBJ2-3	TGCAGTGCTAGAGATCAAGGGGCTAGCGGGGGGTTCACAGATACGCAGTATTTT	CSARDQGASGGFTDTQYF
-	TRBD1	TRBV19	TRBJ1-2	TGTGCCAGTAGTACCCGGACAGGCAACTATGGCTACACCTTC	CASSTRTGNYGYTF
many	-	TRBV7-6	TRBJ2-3	TGTGCCAGCAGCAACGGGGACCTAACAGATACGCAGTATTTT	CASSNGDLTDTQYF
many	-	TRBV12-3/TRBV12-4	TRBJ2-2	TGTGCCAGCAGTGTGGCGTACACCGGGGAGCTGTTTTTT	CASSVAYTGELFF
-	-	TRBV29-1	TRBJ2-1	TGCAGCGTTTGCGTATACAATGGGCAGTTCTTC	CSVCVYNGQFF
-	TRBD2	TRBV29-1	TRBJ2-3	TGCAGCAGGTCCGCGGGGGATAGAACAGATACGCAGTATTTT	CSRSAGDRTDTQYF
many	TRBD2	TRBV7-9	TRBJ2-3	TGTGCCAGCAGCTTTGGACTAGCGGGAGTAGCGGATACGCAGTATTTT	CASSFGLAGVADTQYF
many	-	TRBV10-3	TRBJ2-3	TGTGCCATCAGCCCTGACAGATCAGATACGCAGTATTTT	CAISPDRSDTQYF
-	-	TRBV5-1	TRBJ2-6	TGCGCCAGCAGTAAACCTCCCTCTGGGGCCAACGTCCTGACTTTC	CASSKPPSGANVLTF
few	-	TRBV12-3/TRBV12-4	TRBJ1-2	TGTGCCAGCAGTTTTTCGGGGGCGGCTAACTATGGCTACACCTTC	CASSFSGAANYGYTF
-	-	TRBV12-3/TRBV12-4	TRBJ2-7	TGTGCCAGCAGTCCGGGTGTCTACGAGCAGTACTTC	CASSPGVYEQYF
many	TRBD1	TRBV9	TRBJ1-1	TGTGCCAGCAGCCCCAAAGGGGGACAGGGGGCTTGGGCTTTCTTT	CASSPKGGQGAWAFF
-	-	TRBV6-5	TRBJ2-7	TGTGCCAGCAGTTCCAGACAGACGTTCTCCTACGAGCAGTACTTC	CASSSRQTFSYEQYF
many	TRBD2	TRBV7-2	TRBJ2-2	TGTGCCAGCAGCTCCGTCGGGGGAGGGGCCCCCGGGGAGCTGTTTTTT	CASSSVGGGAPGELFF
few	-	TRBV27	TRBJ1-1	TGTGCCAGCAGTTCCTTGGGGGCTGGGACTGAAGCTTTCTTT	CASSSLGAGTEAFF
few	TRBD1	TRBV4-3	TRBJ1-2	TGCGCCAGCAGCCAAGCCAACAGGGGTAGTGGCTACACCTTC	CASSQANRGSGYTF
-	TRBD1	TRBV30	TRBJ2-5	TGTGCTGGGGACAGGGAAGAGACCCAGTACTTC	CAGDREETQYF
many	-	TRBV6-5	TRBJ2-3	TGTGCCAGCACCCGACGGGTAGCGGCTACAGATACGCAGTATTTT	CASTRRVAATDTQYF
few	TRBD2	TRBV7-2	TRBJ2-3	TGTGCCAGCAGCTTTGTTAGCGGGAGGGGAACAGATACGCAGTATTTT	CASSFVSGRGTDTQYF
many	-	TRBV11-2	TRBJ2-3	TGTGCCAGCAGCCCTGCTAGCACAGATACGCAGTATTTT	CASSPASTDTQYF
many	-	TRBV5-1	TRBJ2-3	TGCGCCAGCAGCATGAGTCCGGGGGATACGCAGTATTTT	CASSMSPGDTQYF
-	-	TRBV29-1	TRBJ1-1	TGCAGCGTAACTCGGTTTGGTACTGAAGCTTTCTTT	CSVTRFGTEAFF
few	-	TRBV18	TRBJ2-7	TGTGCCAGCTCACCACCTAGCGGCGCCTACGAGCAGTACTTC	CASSPPSGAYEQYF
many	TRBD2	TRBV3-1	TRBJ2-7	TGTGCCAGCAGCCAAATAGCGGGAGCCCGGGGTGAGCAGTACTTC	CASSQIAGARGEQYF
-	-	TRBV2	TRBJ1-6	TGTGCCAGCAGTGAATCCCATTCACCCCTCCACTTT	CASSESHSPLHF
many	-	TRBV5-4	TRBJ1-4	TGTGCCAGCAGCGCCGCCATCGACCCCTTTGAAAAACTGTTTTTT	CASSAAIDPFEKLFF
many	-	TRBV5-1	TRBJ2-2	TGCGCCAGCAGCCCCCGGGGCGGGGAGCTGTTTTTT	CASSPRGGELFF
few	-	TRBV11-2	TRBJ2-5	TGTGCCAGCAGCTGGGTCAAGGGCCCAGAGACCCAGTACTTC	CASSWVKGPETQYF
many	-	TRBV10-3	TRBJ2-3	TGTGCCATCAGTGTACTAGTGTCGGACACGCAGTATTTT	CAISVLVSDTQYF
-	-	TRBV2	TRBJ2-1	TGTGCCAGCAGTGAAGAGGGTTGGAATGAGCAGTTCTTC	CASSEEGWNEQFF
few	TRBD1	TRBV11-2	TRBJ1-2	TGTGCCAGCAGCTTAGCAGGGTCGACAGGGGGCTATGGCTACACCTTC	CASSLAGSTGGYGYTF
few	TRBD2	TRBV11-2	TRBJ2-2	TGTGCCAGCAGCTTAGCGACTAGCGGGAGGGAGGCCGAGGGGTTCGCGAACACCGGGGAGCTGTTTTTT	CASSLATSGREAEGFANTGELFF
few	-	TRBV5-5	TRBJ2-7	TGTGCCAGCAGCTTGGGCCAGGAGGTCTACGAGCAGTACTTC	CASSLGQEVYEQYF
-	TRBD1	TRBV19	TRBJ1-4	TGTGCCAGTAGTATATGGGACAGGGGGGAAAAACTGTTTTTT	CASSIWDRGEKLFF
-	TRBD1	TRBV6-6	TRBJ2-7	TGTGCCAGCAGTTACTTGGGACAGCCCTACGAGCAGTACTTC	CASSYLGQPYEQYF
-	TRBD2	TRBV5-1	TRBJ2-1	TGCGCCAGCAGCTTTCGGTTAGCGGGAGATGAGCAGTTCTTC	CASSFRLAGDEQFF
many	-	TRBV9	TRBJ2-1	TGTGCCAGCAGCGTAGCTCTAGGGGGGCTGTACAATGAGCAGTTCTTC	CASSVALGGLYNEQFF
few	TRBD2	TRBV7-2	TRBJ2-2	TGTGCCAGCAGCTTACGTTGGGTAGCGGGAGACACCGGGGAGCTGTTTTTT	CASSLRWVAGDTGELFF
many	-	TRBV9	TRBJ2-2	TGTGCCAGCAGCGTAGGGGGGACAACCGGGGAGCTGTTTTTT	CASSVGGTTGELFF
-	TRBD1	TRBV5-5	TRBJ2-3	TGTGCCAGCAGCTTACAGGGGGCAGATACGCAGTATTTT	CASSLQGADTQYF
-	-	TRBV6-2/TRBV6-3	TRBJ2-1	TGTGCCAGCGCTCGGGCGGGCCCCTACAATGAGCAGTTCTTC	CASARAGPYNEQFF
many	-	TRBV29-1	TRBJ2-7	TGCAGCGTGGAGGGGACACCCCCCTACGAGCAGTACTTC	CSVEGTPPYEQYF
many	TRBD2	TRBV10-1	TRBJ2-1	TGCGCCAGCAGTGAGTCCCTAGCGGGGTACAATGAGCAGTTCTTC	CASSESLAGYNEQFF